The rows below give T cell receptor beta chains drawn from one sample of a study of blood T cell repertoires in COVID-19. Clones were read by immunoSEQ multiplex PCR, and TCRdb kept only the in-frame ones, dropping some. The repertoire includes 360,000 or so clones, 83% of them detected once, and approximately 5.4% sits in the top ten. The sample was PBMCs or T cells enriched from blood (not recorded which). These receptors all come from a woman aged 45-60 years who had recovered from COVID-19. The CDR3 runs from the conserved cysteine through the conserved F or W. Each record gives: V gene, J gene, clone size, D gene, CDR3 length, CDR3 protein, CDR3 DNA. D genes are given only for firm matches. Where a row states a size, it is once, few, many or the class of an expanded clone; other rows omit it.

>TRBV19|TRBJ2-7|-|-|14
CASSIVSGSDEQYF
TGTGCCAGTAGTATAGTGTCCGGGTCCGACGAGCAGTACTTC
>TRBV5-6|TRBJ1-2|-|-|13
CASSPPRAGGYTF
TGTGCCAGCAGCCCCCCGAGGGCCGGTGGCTACACCTTC
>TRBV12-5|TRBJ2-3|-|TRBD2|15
CASGLLAGGRDTQYF
TGTGCTAGTGGTCTATTAGCGGGGGGGCGGGATACGCAGTATTTT
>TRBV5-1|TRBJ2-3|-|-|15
CASSRDTLDTDTQYF
TGCGCCAGCAGTCGGGACACTCTGGACACAGATACGCAGTATTTT
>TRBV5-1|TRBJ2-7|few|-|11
CASSSDYEQYF
TGCGCCAGCAGCTCAGACTACGAGCAGTACTTC
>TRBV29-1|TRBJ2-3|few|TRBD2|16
CSVDGGTSRSTDTQYF
TGCAGCGTTGACGGGGGGACTAGCAGAAGCACAGATACGCAGTATTTT
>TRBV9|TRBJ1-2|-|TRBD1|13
CASSPDRVGGYTF
TGTGCCAGCAGCCCCGACAGGGTAGGCGGCTACACCTTC
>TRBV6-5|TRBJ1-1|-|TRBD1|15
CASSSGTGGYTEAFF
TGTGCCAGCAGTTCCGGGACAGGGGGCTATACTGAAGCTTTCTTT
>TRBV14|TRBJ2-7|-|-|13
CASSQDGTHEQYF
TGTGCCAGCAGCCAAGACGGTACCCACGAGCAGTACTTC
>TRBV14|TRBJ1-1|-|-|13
CASSQHQGTEAFF
TGTGCCAGCAGCCAACACCAGGGCACTGAAGCTTTCTTT
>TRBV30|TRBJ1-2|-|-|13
CAWSWRDVYGYTF
TGTGCCTGGAGTTGGCGGGACGTCTATGGCTACACCTTC
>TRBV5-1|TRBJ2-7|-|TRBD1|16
CASNDGQGAISYEQYF
TGCGCCAGCAATGACGGGCAGGGGGCGATATCCTACGAGCAGTACTTC
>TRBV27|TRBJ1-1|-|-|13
CASSSYRVPEAFF
TGTGCCAGCAGTTCCTACCGGGTTCCTGAAGCTTTCTTT
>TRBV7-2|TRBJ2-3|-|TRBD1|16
CASSLVGTGSTDTQYF
TGTGCCAGCAGCTTAGTGGGGACAGGGAGCACAGATACGCAGTATTTT
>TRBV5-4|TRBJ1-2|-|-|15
CASSLEVVSVGGYTF
TGTGCCAGCAGCTTGGAAGTCGTGAGCGTCGGCGGCTACACCTTC
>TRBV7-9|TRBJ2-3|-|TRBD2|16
CASSQRGRGGTDTQYF
TGTGCCAGCAGCCAAAGAGGGCGGGGGGGCACAGATACGCAGTATTTT
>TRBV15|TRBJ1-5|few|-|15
CATSETMTGLEPQHF
TGTGCCACCAGCGAAACCATGACAGGTCTAGAGCCCCAGCATTTT
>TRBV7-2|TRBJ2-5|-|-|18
CASSLGRGRGQHQETQYF
TGTGCCAGCAGCTTAGGGAGGGGTCGGGGTCAACACCAAGAGACCCAGTACTTC
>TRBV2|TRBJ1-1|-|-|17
CASSEAGRVGSGPWAFF
TGTGCCAGCAGTGAAGCCGGGCGAGTGGGCAGCGGCCCCTGGGCTTTCTTT
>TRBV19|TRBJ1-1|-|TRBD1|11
CASYWTGEAFF
TGTGCCAGTTACTGGACAGGGGAAGCTTTCTTT
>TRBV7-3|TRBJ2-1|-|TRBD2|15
CASSRQREGPNEQFF
TGTGCCAGCAGCCGTCAGCGGGAGGGCCCCAATGAGCAGTTCTTC
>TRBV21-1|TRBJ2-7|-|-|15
CASRMGQAISYEQYF
TGTGCCAGCAGAATGGGACAGGCAATTTCCTACGAGCAGTACTTC
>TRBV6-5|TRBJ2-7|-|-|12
CASLGQSYEQYF
TGTGCCAGTCTAGGACAGTCCTACGAGCAGTACTTC
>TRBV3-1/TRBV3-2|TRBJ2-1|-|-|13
CASSQDEGGPQIF
TGTGCCAGCAGCCAAGATGAGGGAGGTCCCCAAATCTTC
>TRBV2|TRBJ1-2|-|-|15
CASSEPNQGNYGYTF
TGTGCCAGCAGTGAACCCAATCAGGGGAACTATGGCTACACCTTC
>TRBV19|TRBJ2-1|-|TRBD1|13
CASSGRQGDEQFF
TGTGCCAGTAGTGGCAGACAGGGCGATGAGCAGTTCTTC
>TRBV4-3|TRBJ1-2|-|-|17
CASSQEGHSAGGYGYTF
TGCGCCAGCAGCCAAGAGGGGCATAGCGCCGGGGGCTATGGCTACACCTTC
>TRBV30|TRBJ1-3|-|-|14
CAWGGLKPGNTIYF
TGTGCCTGGGGGGGACTTAAACCTGGAAACACCATATATTTT
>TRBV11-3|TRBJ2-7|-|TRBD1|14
CASSLGTGMYEQYF
TGTGCCAGCAGCTTAGGGACAGGGATGTACGAGCAGTACTTC
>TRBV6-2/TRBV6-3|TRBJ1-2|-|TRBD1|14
CASSYLGQGYGYTF
TGTGCCAGCAGTTACCTGGGACAGGGTTATGGCTACACCTTC
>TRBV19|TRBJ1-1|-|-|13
CASSMSGNTEAFF
TGTGCCAGTAGTATGTCAGGGAACACTGAAGCTTTCTTT